These T cell receptor beta chains were read from a single sample in a study of shared clonotypes between healthy human individuals. Sequencing used immunoSEQ multiplex PCR; TCRdb keeps in-frame clones, though not all of them. The sample lists more than 2 million clones, about 94% occurring once. Sequences were obtained from naive CD4+ T cells sorted from blood. All receptors derive from a man in his late teens or twenties in good health. Each CDR3 is given with its conserved first and last residue. Each record gives: V gene, J gene, D gene, clone size, CDR3 protein, CDR3 DNA. A D gene is named only where the DNA matches it firmly. Expanded clones are given a class, and other clones once, few, many or no size at all.

v_call: TRBV5-4
j_call: TRBJ1-2
d_call: NA
clone_size: few
cdr3_aa: CASSLDIYGYTF
cdr3_nt: TGTGCCAGCAGCTTGGACATCTATGGCTACACCTTC

v_call: TRBV27
j_call: TRBJ1-5
d_call: TRBD1
clone_size: NA
cdr3_aa: CASSPGTGNQPQHF
cdr3_nt: TGTGCCAGCAGCCCAGGGACAGGGAATCAGCCCCAGCATTTT

v_call: TRBV6-5
j_call: TRBJ1-4
d_call: NA
clone_size: NA
cdr3_aa: CASSPRATTNEKLFF
cdr3_nt: TGTGCCAGCAGTCCTAGGGCAACAACTAATGAAAAACTGTTTTTT

v_call: TRBV5-6
j_call: TRBJ2-1
d_call: TRBD2
clone_size: NA
cdr3_aa: CASSPLGAGEYNEQFF
cdr3_nt: TGTGCCAGCAGCCCGCTGGGAGCGGGGGAGTACAATGAGCAGTTCTTC

v_call: TRBV4-1
j_call: TRBJ1-2
d_call: NA
clone_size: once
cdr3_aa: CASSQDPAGSNYGYTF
cdr3_nt: TGCGCCAGCAGCCAAGATCCGGCAGGGTCTAACTATGGCTACACCTTC

v_call: TRBV14
j_call: TRBJ1-2
d_call: NA
clone_size: once
cdr3_aa: CASSQELGGPLGYTF
cdr3_nt: TGTGCCAGCAGCCAAGAATTGGGGGGGCCCCTGGGCTACACCTTC

v_call: TRBV10-1
j_call: TRBJ2-2
d_call: NA
clone_size: NA
cdr3_aa: CASSVQPNTGELFF
cdr3_nt: TGCGCCAGCAGTGTACAGCCCAACACCGGGGAGCTGTTTTTT

v_call: TRBV4-2
j_call: TRBJ1-3
d_call: NA
clone_size: NA
cdr3_aa: CASSRNQEYSSGNTIYF
cdr3_nt: TGTGCCAGCAGCCGAAATCAGGAATACTCCTCTGGAAACACCATATATTTT

v_call: TRBV6-5
j_call: TRBJ1-5
d_call: NA
clone_size: NA
cdr3_aa: CASKRDSNQPQHF
cdr3_nt: TGTGCCAGCAAGAGGGATAGCAATCAGCCCCAGCATTTT

v_call: TRBV5-4
j_call: TRBJ1-4
d_call: NA
clone_size: NA
cdr3_aa: CASSSGAATNEKLFF
cdr3_nt: TGTGCCAGCAGCTCCGGGGCGGCAACTAATGAAAAACTGTTTTTT

v_call: TRBV30
j_call: TRBJ1-3
d_call: NA
clone_size: NA
cdr3_aa: CAWSAFTGSGNTIYF
cdr3_nt: TGTGCCTGGAGTGCATTCACAGGCTCTGGAAACACCATATATTTT

v_call: TRBV6-6
j_call: TRBJ2-7
d_call: NA
clone_size: NA
cdr3_aa: CASDRQAGSYEQYF
cdr3_nt: TGTGCCAGCGACCGACAGGCCGGCTCCTACGAGCAGTACTTC

v_call: TRBV27
j_call: TRBJ1-5
d_call: NA
clone_size: NA
cdr3_aa: CASSQRTGRGQPQHF
cdr3_nt: TGTGCCAGCAGTCAACGGACGGGAAGGGGCCAGCCCCAGCATTTT

v_call: TRBV21-1
j_call: TRBJ2-7
d_call: NA
clone_size: NA
cdr3_aa: CASSKITGTASHEQYF
cdr3_nt: TGTGCCAGCAGCAAGATAACAGGGACGGCCTCCCACGAGCAGTACTTC

v_call: TRBV6-1
j_call: TRBJ2-3
d_call: NA
clone_size: NA
cdr3_aa: CASSEALADTQYF
cdr3_nt: TGTGCCAGCAGTGAGGCGCTGGCCGATACGCAGTATTTT

v_call: TRBV7-8
j_call: TRBJ1-6
d_call: TRBD1
clone_size: NA
cdr3_aa: CASSLGQGYNSPLHF
cdr3_nt: TGTGCCAGCAGCCTAGGACAGGGCTATAATTCACCCCTCCACTTT

v_call: TRBV25-1
j_call: TRBJ1-1
d_call: NA
clone_size: NA
cdr3_aa: CASSERTEAFF
cdr3_nt: TGTGCCAGCAGTGAACGCACTGAAGCTTTCTTT

v_call: TRBV18
j_call: TRBJ1-2
d_call: NA
clone_size: NA
cdr3_aa: CASSPLLAYGYTF
cdr3_nt: TGTGCCAGCTCACCACTCCTGGCCTATGGCTACACCTTC

v_call: TRBV6-6
j_call: TRBJ2-7
d_call: TRBD2
clone_size: NA
cdr3_aa: CASFGTSGSYEQYF
cdr3_nt: TGTGCCAGCTTCGGGACTAGCGGATCCTACGAGCAGTACTTC

v_call: TRBV27
j_call: TRBJ2-5
d_call: NA
clone_size: NA
cdr3_aa: CASTPLRDTLGTQYF
cdr3_nt: TGTGCCAGCACCCCCCTCCGGGACACTCTGGGTACCCAGTACTTC

v_call: TRBV6-5
j_call: TRBJ1-2
d_call: NA
clone_size: NA
cdr3_aa: CASSYSRTALNYGYTF
cdr3_nt: TGTGCCAGCAGTTACAGCAGGACAGCCCTTAACTATGGCTACACCTTC

v_call: TRBV11-2
j_call: TRBJ2-5
d_call: NA
clone_size: NA
cdr3_aa: CASSPETGGQYF
cdr3_nt: TGTGCCAGCAGCCCGGAGACCGGGGGCCAGTACTTC